This TCR beta chain was sequenced in a study of cytomegalovirus exposure and HLA in healthy donors. This clone was counted only a few times. The antigen remains undetermined. Primers: 60 Vbeta forward and 13 Jbeta reverse. The table came from immunoSEQ multiplex PCR; TCRdb's copy has only in-frame clones and leaves some out. The sample comprises just under 95,000 clones, roughly four fifths of which are singletons, and 10% to 13% rests with the top ten. Deletions cut 4 bases from V and 3 bases from J, with 18 bases between. CDR3 length equals 17 residues. The study's findings and limits: A previous analysis found most TCR beta V segments productive roughly 87% or roughly 30% of the time. Differences between HLA loci emerged in a later analysis of TCR association rates, with DRB1 most and HLA-C fewest.

Sequenced material: PBMCs. The chain recombines TRBV23-1 with TRBJ1-4; D is uncertain. TRBV23-1 is given ORF status, its function remaining uncertain. The TCR was taken from a human donor in good health. CDR3 amino acids: CASSPEVFREPNEKLFF. CDR3 sequence (DNA): TGCGCCAGCAGTCCTGAAGTGTTTCGGGAACCTAATGAAAAACTGTTTTTT.